This T cell receptor (beta chain) was recorded in a study of blood T cell repertoires in COVID-19. Here immunoSEQ multiplex PCR was the method, and the copy in TCRdb shows in-frame clones only, minus some. The sample yields roughly 330,000 clones, roughly 86% seen once. Participant age was roughly 18 to 95 years, and participants resided in roughly 24 US areas. Cohort 3 recovery required two negative PCRs, clearance, or symptom resolution. Germline CDR1 and CDR2: LNHDA and SQIVND (reference sequence). V lost 1 base to trimming and J lost 4 bases, with 17 bases between them. This CDR3 is 16 amino acids long. This clone was seen once.

Material: PBMCs or T cells enriched from blood (not recorded which). This receptor was taken from a woman under 40 who had recovered from COVID-19. This chain uses TRBV19 with TRBJ2-7, with D perhaps matching TRBD2 (5 bases). CDR3 amino acids: CASSIAWLEGTYEQYF. The CDR3 nucleotides read TGTGCCAGTAGTATAGCATGGCTTGAGGGAACATACGAGCAGTACTTC.